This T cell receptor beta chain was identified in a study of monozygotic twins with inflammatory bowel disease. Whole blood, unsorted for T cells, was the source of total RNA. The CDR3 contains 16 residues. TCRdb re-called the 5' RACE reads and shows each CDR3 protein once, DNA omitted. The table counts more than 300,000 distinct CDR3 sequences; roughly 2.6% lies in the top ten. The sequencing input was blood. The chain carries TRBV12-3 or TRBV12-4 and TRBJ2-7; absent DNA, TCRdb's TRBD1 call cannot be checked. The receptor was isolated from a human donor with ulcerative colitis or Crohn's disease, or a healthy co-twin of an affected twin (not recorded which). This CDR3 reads CASSFKQGALTYEQYF.